The sample holds many counts of the clone carrying this TCR beta chain. The target antigen is unknown. The data belong to a study of T cells after yellow fever vaccination. Study at large: Researchers used SMART-Seq v4 Ultra Low Input to prepare fractions that had low cell numbers. Findings and caveats of the study: The study re-detected most primary-vaccination clones after the booster (around 96% CD4, just over 85% CD8). Within FACS-sorted repertoires, abundant clonotypes contaminating from the bulk population could be present. Peak timing came faster in the weaker secondary response, day 5 versus 15.

This CDR3 region has 15 residues. Per the germline V gene, CDR1 is MNHEY and CDR2 is SVGEGT. Trimming left V 6 bases short and J 0 bases short, with 12 bases between. TCRdb re-derived calls from the 5' RACE reads in MiXCR, one entry per CDR3 protein. The table has 400,000 to 450,000 distinct CDR3 sequences, 15% to 20% seen once. The source material was PBMCs, sampled before the yellow fever booster vaccination. The clonotype comes from a man between 18 and 29 years old who received the YFV17D yellow fever vaccine. The chain carries TRBV6-2 or TRBV6-3 and TRBJ2-1; D is uncertain. This CDR3 reads CASSRQASSYNEQFF. CDR3 DNA sequence: TGTGCCAGCAGCCGACAAGCCTCCTCCTACAATGAGCAGTTCTTC.